This TCR beta chain originates from a study of early T cells in non-severe SARS-CoV-2 infection (dated by TCRdb to the early 2020s). With regard to the full study: Bulk RNA from unsorted whole blood was used for TCR sequencing, so alpha and beta chains could not be paired.

The paper as a whole reports these results and caveats: Matching against VDJdb was skewed toward anti-spike CD8 responses, likely underestimated virus-specific expansions, and missed private and CD4 specificities.

Receptors were amplified or captured by 5' RACE. TCRdb lists the instrument as NextSeq 500. In the TCR library protocol, unique molecular identifiers were attached to individual cDNA molecules to correct for PCR bias and sequencing error. Both TCR alpha and beta chains were sequenced, and tight co-correlation was observed between alpha and beta sequence abundances in each sample. The paper's data handling went like this. Decombinator V4 was used to perform V gene, J gene and CDR3 annotation of TCR sequences. Expanded TCRs were defined as changing significantly between any two time points under a Poisson model with p below 0.0001. Abundances of TCRs were expressed as counts per million after normalisation to the total number of TCRs sequenced in each sample. MAIT TCRs were defined by TRAV1-2 paired with TRAJ12, TRAJ20 or TRAJ33, and iNKT TCRs by TRAV10 paired with TRAJ18. VDJdb, accessed on 1 November 2021, was searched for TCRs annotated for CMV, EBV and SARS-CoV-2, and TCRs annotated for more than one antigen were excluded. The raw public reads went through TCRdb reprocessing: fastp at Q25, MiXCR clone calling, in-frame beta chains kept. When rows share a CDR3 protein, they turn into one entry using the most common DNA and genes. None of the V and J calls come from the authors' own analysis; TCRdb made them. For this sample there are 80,000 to 95,000 distinct CDR3 sequences; around 14% appear just once. Approximately 9.9% of the sample is taken by the ten largest.

For CDR1 and CDR2, the germline V gene lists MNHEY and SVGEGT. Trimming takes 7 bases off V and 6 bases off J; junction bases not matched to a gene: 6. From its cysteine to its phenylalanine, the CDR3 spans 15 amino acids. Only the CDR3 part of the read is kept: 45 bases, read in frame from the first base. Remarks on this clonotype: There is no known antigen for this receptor. Base qualities are not at hand, and no much larger clone is one base apart.

The study was a case-control design nested within a healthcare worker cohort in London, UK, with weekly nasopharyngeal swab PCR tests and blood sampling. Healthcare workers were recruited during the week of the UK lockdown, between 23 and 31 March 2020, and followed weekly for up to 16 weeks. The V and J genes are TRBV6-2 or TRBV6-3 and TRBJ2-1, with TRBD2 matching 13 junction bases. Sequenced input: whole blood. This clonotype was sampled from an adult who was a healthcare worker with PCR-confirmed SARS-CoV-2 infection or an uninfected control (not recorded which). The CDR3 region reads CASTWTSGGSNEQFF. At the DNA level, the sequence is TGTGCCAGCACATGGACTAGCGGGGGCTCCAATGAGCAGTTCTTC.